A single sample gave rise to the 24 T cell receptor beta chains below, sequenced in a study of CD8 T cells in Susac syndrome. RNA was extracted with the RNeasy kit, and a quantity of roughly 0.5 to 1 ug was reverse transcribed using random hexamers. Via MiXCR, TCRdb re-called the immunoSEQ multiplex PCR reads, giving one row per CDR3 protein. The table lists about 66,000 distinct CDR3 sequences, approximately 96% of them singletons, with less than 0.65% in the top ten. Material: CD8+ T cells from PBMCs. All receptors derive from a human donor with multiple sclerosis.

The chain employs TRBV2 and TRBJ2-3, with 8 bases lining up with TRBD2. V trimming: 7 bases; J trimming: 1 base; junction bases outside the gene matches: 7. Germline CDR1 and CDR2: SNHLY and FYNNEI. The CDR3 has 15 amino acids. The CDR3 DNA reads as TGTGCCAGCATGACTAGCGCCGGGGGCACAGATACGCAGTATTTT. It is translated as CASMTSAGGTDTQYF.

The chain joins TRBV9 to TRBJ2-7; a weak D match, TRBD1 (5 bases). This CDR3 is built from 13 residues. Germline V gene lookup returns CDR1 SGDLS and CDR2 YYNGEE. Trimming took 2 bases from V and 2 from J, leaving 8 bases between them. The CDR3 loop reads CASSVDSTYEQYF. The CDR3 DNA follows: TGTGCCAGCAGCGTCGACAGTACCTACGAGCAGTACTTC.

The chain has TRBV20-1 and TRBJ2-3; no clear D. Trimming stripped 0 bases from V and 4 bases from J, with 11 bases between. Looked up from germline, CDR1 is DFQATT and CDR2 is SNEGSKA (reference sequence). The CDR3 sequence is 14 residues long. CDR3 bases: TGCAGTGCTAGAGAAGTTGGTATCGCAGATACGCAGTATTTT. As protein: CSAREVGIADTQYF.

This chain joins TRBV27 and TRBJ2-1; D remains ambiguous. Trimming stripped 3 bases from V and 12 bases from J, with 15 bases between. This CDR3 contains 13 residues. Germline V gene data show CDR1 as MNHEY and CDR2 as SMNVEV (reference sequence). The CDR3 nucleotides read TGTGCCAGCAGTTTCCCGACTCGACGGGTGCAGTTCTTC. Residues: CASSFPTRRVQFF.

The gene calls are TRBV15 and TRBJ1-2; 7 bases align to TRBD1. The CDR3 extends over 16 amino acids. The V segment lost 3 bases and the J segment 5 bases; nucleotides outside the gene matches: 12. Germline loops: CDR1 LNHNV, CDR2 YYDKDF (reference sequence). This chain's CDR3 is CATSRALEGGRYGYTF. In DNA, the CDR3 is TGTGCCACCAGCAGGGCCCTGGAAGGGGGCCGATATGGCTACACCTTC.

The V and J genes are TRBV5-1 and TRBJ1-2, with 7 bases lining up with TRBD1. The CDR3 loop spans 14 amino acids. Germline CDR1 is SGHRS and CDR2 is YFSETQ. The V and J ends lost 4 bases and 5 bases, in that order; junction bases with no gene match: 8. CDR3 amino acids: CASSTGQAFYGYTF. CDR3 sequence (DNA): TGCGCCAGCAGCACCGGACAGGCCTTTTATGGCTACACCTTC.

This clonotype was observed a single time. The chain is built from TRBV27 and TRBJ2-1, with D perhaps matching TRBD2 (6 bases). Germline V CDR1 and CDR2: MNHEY, SMNVEV (reference sequence). Between the trimmed V and J ends, which lost 3 bases and 3 bases, there was a span of 12 bases. The CDR3 is made up of 15 amino acids. Here the CDR3 reads CASSFLPAGYNEQFF. In nucleotides, the CDR3 is TGTGCCAGCAGTTTCCTCCCAGCGGGCTACAATGAGCAGTTCTTC.

The genes are TRBV15 and TRBJ2-1, with 9 bases fitting TRBD2. Germline V gene data show CDR1 as LNHNV and CDR2 as YYDKDF (reference sequence). The CDR3 is 13 residues long. J was trimmed by 5 bases and V by 8 bases; bases with no gene match: 4. CDR3 residues: CATGGGENNEQFF. The CDR3 DNA follows: TGTGCCACCGGCGGGGGGGAAAACAATGAGCAGTTCTTC.

In its sample, this clonotype was seen once. This chain uses TRBV19 with TRBJ2-1; TRBD2 matches 8 bases. Germline CDR1 reads LNHDA; CDR2 reads SQIVND (reference sequence). This CDR3 region has 15 residues. V lost 9 bases and J lost 0; bases outside the gene matches: 7. The DNA for the CDR3 is TGTGCCAGCCAACTAGCGGATAACTCCTACAATGAGCAGTTCTTC. It specifies CASQLADNSYNEQFF.

The V gene is TRBV28, the J gene TRBJ2-7; D is undetermined. The ends were cut back, 6 bases at V and 7 bases at J, with 13 bases in the middle. Per the germline V gene, CDR1 is MDHEN and CDR2 is SYDVKM. CDR3 length: 12 amino acids. The CDR3 loop reads CASSPTYSEQYF. In DNA, the CDR3 is TGTGCCAGCAGCCCCACGTACTCAGAGCAGTACTTC.

The gene calls are TRBV28 and TRBJ1-1, with D tentatively TRBD1 (5 bases). CDR3 length equals 14 residues. In germline, CDR1 is MDHEN, CDR2 SYDVKM. The V end was cut by 11 bases, the J end by 0 bases, with 16 bases between. The CDR3: CAGVGAGMNTEAFF. The CDR3 DNA follows: TGTGCCGGCGTTGGGGCGGGGATGAACACTGAAGCTTTCTTT.

V gene TRBV27 combines with J gene TRBJ2-7; D is uncertain. The germline gives CDR1 MNHEY, CDR2 SMNVEV (reference sequence). This CDR3 spans 14 amino acids. Trimming took off 0 bases at V and 4 bases at J, with 10 bases between the two ends. The CDR3 is CASSLSDQQYEQYF. DNA for the CDR3: TGTGCCAGCAGTTTATCGGACCAGCAGTACGAGCAGTACTTC.

In this sample, this clonotype turned up a few times. The rearrangement links TRBV30 to TRBJ1-1; TRBD1 matches 8 bases. This CDR3 is built from 14 residues. V was clipped by 4 bases and J by 0 bases; unmatched bases: 4. Germline CDR1 reads GTSNPN; CDR2 reads SVGIG (reference sequence). The CDR3 nucleotides are TGTGCCTGGAACTTGGGACAGGTGAACACTGAAGCTTTCTTT. It translates to CAWNLGQVNTEAFF.

The chain is built from TRBV27 and TRBJ2-3, with 7 bases fitting TRBD2. Germline V gene lookup returns CDR1 MNHEY and CDR2 SMNVEV (reference sequence). V shed 6 bases and J 2 bases; nucleotides not matched to a gene: 2. This CDR3 comprises 13 residues. The CDR3 sequence is CASRGDYTDTQYF. CDR3 sequence (DNA): TGTGCCAGCAGGGGGGACTACACAGATACGCAGTATTTT.

The chain carries TRBV28 and TRBJ2-7; 10 nucleotides agree with TRBD1. The V segment lost 5 bases and the J segment 5 bases; nucleotides outside the gene matches: 9. The length of the CDR3 is 15 residues. The germline V gene has CDR1 MDHEN and CDR2 SYDVKM. CDR3 nucleotide sequence: TGTGCCAGCAGTATAACCGGGACAGGGGAGAACGAGCAGTACTTC. Amino acid sequence: CASSITGTGENEQYF.

The gene calls are TRBV9 and TRBJ2-2, with 11 bases identical to TRBD1. Germline V lookup: CDR1 SGDLS, CDR2 YYNGEE. The CDR3 spans 17 residues. Trimming cost V 0 bases and J 2 bases; bases outside gene matches: 3. The CDR3 nucleotides are TGTGCCAGCAGCGTAGAAAGGACAGGGGGCAACACCGGGGAGCTGTTTTTT. As protein: CASSVERTGGNTGELFF. Together with reference TRBV9 and TRBJ2-2, the CDR3 gives the full variable domain: DSGVTQTPKHLITATGQRVTLRCSPRSGDLSVYWYQQSLDQGLQFLIQYYNGEERAKGNILERFSAQQFPDLHSELNLSSLELGDSALYFCASSVERTGGNTGELFFGEGSRLTVL.

A few counts support this clonotype. The chain employs TRBV20-1 and TRBJ2-3; D unclear. The CDR3 runs to 11 residues. Germline V gene data show CDR1 as DFQATT and CDR2 as SNEGSKA (reference sequence). Trimming stripped 0 bases from V and 4 bases from J, with 2 bases between. The CDR3 coding sequence is TGCAGTGCTAGAGAGGCAGATACGCAGTATTTT. Translation gives CSAREADTQYF.

V gene TRBV6-5 combines with J gene TRBJ1-5; no firm D call. Germline CDR1 is MNHEY and CDR2 is SVGAGI. The CDR3 covers 14 residues. The germline V and J ends were trimmed by 0 bases and 3 bases, with 6 bases remaining between them. This CDR3 reads CASSYSASNQPQHF. In DNA, the CDR3 is TGTGCCAGCAGTTACTCGGCCTCCAATCAGCCCCAGCATTTT.

The chain has TRBV5-4 and TRBJ1-4; D remains unclear. This CDR3 has 11 residues. Trimming stripped 4 bases from V and 5 bases from J, with 3 bases between. Germline V gene data show CDR1 as SGHNT and CDR2 as YYREEE (reference sequence). The CDR3 DNA is TGTGCCAGCAGCCGAAATGAAAAACTGTTTTTT. Amino acids: CASSRNEKLFF.

V gene TRBV20-1 combines with J gene TRBJ2-4, with D possibly being TRBD1 (6 bases). V lost 0 bases and J lost 3, with 18 bases in between. The CDR3 length is 17 residues. The germline gives CDR1 DFQATT, CDR2 SNEGSKA (reference sequence). The CDR3 sequence: CSARDQTGQGGKNIQYF. DNA for the CDR3: TGCAGTGCTAGAGACCAGACAGGCCAAGGTGGCAAAAACATTCAGTACTTC.

CDR3 DNA sequence: TGCGCCAGCAGCCAAGCTAGCACTATTAAAGAGACCCAGTACTTC. This gives the protein CASSQASTIKETQYF. The chain couples TRBV4-3 to TRBJ2-5; D perhaps matches TRBD2 (5 bases). The germline gives CDR1 LGHNA, CDR2 YSLEER. The germline V and J ends were trimmed by 1 base and 3 bases, with 12 bases remaining between them. CDR3 length: 15 residues.

The chain carries TRBV29-1 and TRBJ2-3, with D tentatively TRBD1 (6 bases). The CDR3 is 15 residues long. Trimming took off 0 bases at V and 4 bases at J, with 14 bases between the two ends. Germline-derived CDR1 and CDR2 are SQVTM and ANQGSEA. The CDR3 nucleotides are TGCAGCGTTGAAGATACAGGGATAACGGCAGATACGCAGTATTTT. Translation: CSVEDTGITADTQYF.

The chain has TRBV27 and TRBJ2-1; D unresolved. Between the trimmed V and J ends, which lost 2 bases and 2 bases, there was a span of 7 bases. The germline CDR1 and CDR2 sequences are MNHEY and SMNVEV (reference sequence). The CDR3 totals 14 residues. The CDR3 protein is CASSLRGTYNEQFF. The CDR3 region has the DNA TGTGCCAGCAGTTTACGTGGAACCTACAATGAGCAGTTCTTC.

V usage is TRBV24-1 and J usage is TRBJ1-2, with D perhaps matching TRBD1 (6 bases). Germline CDR1 reads KGHDR; CDR2 reads SFDVKD. CDR3 length equals 14 residues. Trimming shortened V by 4 bases and J by 5 bases, and 13 bases separated the two germline ends. CDR3 in amino acids: CATSEAGTPYGYTF. The CDR3 bases are TGTGCCACCAGTGAGGCCGGGACACCTTATGGCTACACCTTC.